What follows is one T cell receptor beta chain and its context. This record comes from a study of T cell responses to AZD1222 COVID-19 vaccine. From germline, CDR1 is SQVTM and CDR2 ANQGSEA. V was cut by 4 bases and J by 0 bases, with 9 bases left in between. The CDR3 extends over 13 amino acids. Only in-frame clones appear in the TCRdb table, and some are missing; sequencing was by immunoSEQ multiplex PCR. The repertoire has around 130,000 clones, 91% of them found once; the top ten carry approximately 3%. The TCR originated in an adult in good health. The sample here was peripheral blood, taken on day 0 of AZD1222 vaccination. V usage is TRBV29-1 and J usage is TRBJ1-1; no definite D call. The CDR3 loop is CSVVRRMNTEAFF. For the CDR3, the DNA is TGCAGCGTTGTTCGGAGGATGAACACTGAAGCTTTCTTT.